The present T cell receptor beta chain was sequenced within a study of blood T cell repertoires in COVID-19. Study-level information: Acute and convalescent COVID-19 specimens originated in the United States, Italy and Spain. Nucleic acid was either cDNA or gDNA, and it came from T cells, B-cell-depleted T cells, or PBMCs.

The authors' processing: Researchers report that nucleated cell counts were estimated from reference gene primer amplification. Measured with immunoSEQ multiplex PCR; TCRdb has only the in-frame clones, and not every one. Clone size and V and J calls were adopted from that table, with D and trimming inferred from the DNA. The sample lists roughly 360,000 clones; more than 75% were seen once. The source material was peripheral blood. This clonotype was sampled from a human donor with acute or convalescent COVID-19. The donor label of this sample is uncertain.

The CDR3 here is CASSLGQGISGELFF. DNA of the CDR3: TGTGCCAGCAGCTTAGGACAGGGGATATCCGGGGAGCTGTTTTTT. The chain carries TRBV13 and TRBJ2-2, with TRBD1 matching over 7 bases. V was pared by 0 bases and J by 6 bases, with 4 bases of the junction left unmatched. In germline, CDR1 is PRHDT, CDR2 FYEKMQ (reference sequence). The CDR3 sequence is 15 residues long. The whole variable domain, filled in from reference TRBV13 and TRBJ2-2, reads AAGVIQSPRHLIKEKRETATLKCYPIPRHDTVYWYQQGPGQDPQFLISFYEKMQSDKGSIPDRFSAQQFSDYHSELNMSSLELGDSALYFCASSLGQGISGELFFGEGSRLTVL.